Reported below is one T cell receptor beta chain. Its antigen is still unknown. The data derive from a study of shared clonotypes between healthy human individuals. Whole-study results and caveats: Represented diversity (both genetic and exposure-history) was limited by the small number of donors.

Assay used: immunoSEQ multiplex PCR; TCRdb lists only in-frame clones, some missing. The table records nearly 1 million clones, approximately 80% of them present only once. The CDR3 sequence is 14 residues long. From germline, CDR1 is LNHNV and CDR2 YYDKDF (reference sequence). V was shortened by 1 base and J by 5 bases, with 12 bases between the two germline ends. Sequences were obtained from memory CD4+ T cells sorted from blood. Sample subset: CD45RA-negative fraction. The chain employs TRBV15 and TRBJ2-7; either TRBD1 or TRBD2 may fit D (5 bases each). The TCR sequence derives from a man aged 18 to 30 in good health. In DNA, the CDR3 is TGTGCCACCAGCAGAGCCGGTTTGGGGGACGAGCAGTACTTC. Residues: CATSRAGLGDEQYF.